This paragraph covers one TCR beta chain sequence. Its specific antigen is unknown. There are no base qualities to consult, and no much larger clone falls within one base. The sample's treatment or condition label, decoded: live attenuated yellow fever vaccine strain. At each blood-draw timepoint, two biological replicates of bulk PBMCs were obtained. A standard Ficoll-Paque protocol was used to isolate PBMCs from peripheral blood. RNA was extracted with TriZol from bulk PBMCs, CD4 and CD8 fractions, and dextramer-positive and dextramer-negative fractions. These data originate in a study of T cells after yellow fever vaccination (dated by TCRdb to about 2019). Concerning the study at large: The SMART-Seq v4 Ultra Low Input RNA kit was used to prepare libraries from fractions with low cell numbers. Bulk TCR alpha and beta repertoires were sequenced longitudinally to track T-cell clones before and after primary and booster YFV17D yellow fever vaccination. The cohort comprised two healthy male donors, one aged 18 to 30 and one aged 30 to 39 years. Blood was collected at multiple timepoints before and after primary and secondary immunization, and bulk PBMC replicates and cell subsets were isolated.

TCR cDNA was made using 5'RACE template switching, a step that added a universal primer site and unique molecular identifiers. Priming of cDNA synthesis was performed from both the TCR alpha and TCR beta constant segments. Libraries were amplified in two PCR steps, with sample barcodes and sequencing adapters added in the second step. Sequencing of libraries was done on Illumina HiSeq 2500 (2x100 bp) or NovaSeq (2x150 bp). In the original analysis: Reads were demultiplexed and collapsed into UMI consensus sequences with MIGEC, and V(D)J alignment was performed with MiXCR. Vaccine-responding clonotypes were defined with edgeR using replicate PBMC samples, requiring FDR below 0.01 and a log2 fold change above 5 up to day 15. CD4 or CD8 identity was assigned to each bulk clonotype according to whether the clonotype was present at higher abundance in the sequenced CD4 repertoire or the sequenced CD8 repertoire. In-frame beta chains were kept once TCRdb had trimmed the public reads at Q25 with fastp and called clones with MiXCR. When rows share a CDR3 protein, they turn into one entry using the most common DNA and genes. The V and J calls and clone size come from TCRdb's table, not from the authors' own analysis. This sample comprises some 670,000 distinct CDR3 sequences, about 12% of them detected only once. 15% of the sample is held by the ten biggest clonotypes.

The germline V gene specifies SGHVS as CDR1 and FQNEAQ as CDR2. Trimming at the junction amounts to 1 base on V and 15 bases on J, and the germline ends lie 25 bases apart. Taken from cysteine to phenylalanine, the CDR3 has 16 residues. Here the CDR3 DNA is all that survives: 48 bases in frame from base 1. The paper's findings and limits, for the study overall: Most clones expanded after primary vaccination were re-detected after the booster (almost 98% of CD4 and around 86% of CD8), suggesting broad memory maintenance. The secondary T-cell response was found to be weaker but faster than the primary response, with a peak reached on day 5 rather than on day 15. A small fraction of clonotypes showed up in both the CD4 and CD8 compartments, probably as a result of convergent recombination. FACS-sorted repertoires could contain abundant contaminating clonotypes from the bulk population, so computational filtering was required. Only a couple of donors were included in the study, so the extent to which the findings can be generalized is limited.

The TCR originated in a man aged 25-45 years who received the YFV17D yellow fever vaccine. The rearranged chain carries TRBV7-8 and TRBJ2-1, with the D gene not confidently named. Specimen: PBMCs, collected on the day of the yellow fever booster vaccination. The encoded CDR3 is CASSLDLPSVARYRFF. Read as DNA, the sequence is TGTGCCAGCAGCTTAGACCTGCCGTCGGTGGCCCGATACAGGTTCTTC.